Included here is one T cell receptor (beta chain) sequence, with context. This specimen belongs to a study of cytomegalovirus exposure and HLA in healthy donors. V lost 0 bases and J lost 4, with 7 bases in between. This CDR3 spans 14 amino acids. Germline V gene data show CDR1 as KGHSH and CDR2 as LQKENI. PCR involved 60 Vbeta and 13 Jbeta primers. Profiling relied on immunoSEQ multiplex PCR, and the TCRdb table lists in-frame clones only, not all of them. The data hold 95,000 to 130,000 clones, with around 10% observed a single time. The gene calls are TRBV18 and TRBJ1-5; possibly TRBD1 for D (5 bases). What was sequenced was PBMCs. The sequence was collected from a man aged 30-40 years in good health and CMV-seronegative. CDR3 sequence reads: CASSPPGENQPQHF. CDR3 in DNA: TGTGCCAGCTCACCACCAGGGGAAAATCAGCCCCAGCATTTT.